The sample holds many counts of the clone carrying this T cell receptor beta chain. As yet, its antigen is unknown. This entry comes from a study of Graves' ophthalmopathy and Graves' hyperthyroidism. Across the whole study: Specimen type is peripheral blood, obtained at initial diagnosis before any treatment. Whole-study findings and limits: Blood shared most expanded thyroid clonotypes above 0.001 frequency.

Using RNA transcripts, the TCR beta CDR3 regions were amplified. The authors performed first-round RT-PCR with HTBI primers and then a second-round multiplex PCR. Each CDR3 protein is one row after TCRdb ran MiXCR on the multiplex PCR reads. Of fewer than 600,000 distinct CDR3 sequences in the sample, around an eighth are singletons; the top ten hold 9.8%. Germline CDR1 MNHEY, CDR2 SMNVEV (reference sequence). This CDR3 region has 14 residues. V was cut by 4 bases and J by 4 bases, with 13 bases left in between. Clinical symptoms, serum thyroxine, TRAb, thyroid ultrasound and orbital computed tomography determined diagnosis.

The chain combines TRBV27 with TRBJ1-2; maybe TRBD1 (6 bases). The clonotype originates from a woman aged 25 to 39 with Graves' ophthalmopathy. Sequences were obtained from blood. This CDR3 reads CASSSSKDSYGYTF. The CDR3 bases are TGTGCCAGCAGTTCCTCTAAGGACAGCTATGGCTACACCTTC.